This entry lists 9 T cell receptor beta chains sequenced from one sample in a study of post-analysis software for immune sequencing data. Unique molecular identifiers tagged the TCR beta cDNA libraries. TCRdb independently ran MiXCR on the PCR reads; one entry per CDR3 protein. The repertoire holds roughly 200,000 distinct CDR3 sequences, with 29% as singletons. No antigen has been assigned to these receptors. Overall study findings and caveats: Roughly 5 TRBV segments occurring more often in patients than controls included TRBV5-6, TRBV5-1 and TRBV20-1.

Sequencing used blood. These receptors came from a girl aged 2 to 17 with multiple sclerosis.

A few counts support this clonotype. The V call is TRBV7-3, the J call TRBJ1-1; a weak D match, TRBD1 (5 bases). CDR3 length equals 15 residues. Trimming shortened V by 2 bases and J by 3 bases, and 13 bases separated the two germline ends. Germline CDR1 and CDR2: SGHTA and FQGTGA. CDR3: CASSLLGDRHTEAFF. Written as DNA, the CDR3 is TGTGCCAGCAGCTTATTAGGGGATCGGCACACTGAAGCTTTCTTT.

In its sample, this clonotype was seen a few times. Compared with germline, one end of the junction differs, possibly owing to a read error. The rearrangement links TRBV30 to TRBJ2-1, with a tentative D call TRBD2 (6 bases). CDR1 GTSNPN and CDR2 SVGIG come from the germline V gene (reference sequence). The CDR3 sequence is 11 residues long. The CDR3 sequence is CGGGSYNERFF. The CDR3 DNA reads TGTGGCGGAGGGTCCTACAATGAGCGGTTCTTC. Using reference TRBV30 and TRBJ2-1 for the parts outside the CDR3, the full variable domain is SQTIHQWPATLVQPVGSPLSLECTVEGTSNPNLYWYRQAAGRGLQLLFYSVGIGQISSEVPQNLSASRPQDRQFILSSKKLLLSDSGFYLCGGGSYNERFFGPGTRLTVL.

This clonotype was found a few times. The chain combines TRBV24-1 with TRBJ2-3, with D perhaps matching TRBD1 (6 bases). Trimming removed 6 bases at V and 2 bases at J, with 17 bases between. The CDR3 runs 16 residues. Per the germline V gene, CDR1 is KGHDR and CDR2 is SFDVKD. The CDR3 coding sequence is TGTGCCACCAGTCTGGGGGCAGGCTTTGCCACAGATACGCAGTATTTT. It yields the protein CATSLGAGFATDTQYF.

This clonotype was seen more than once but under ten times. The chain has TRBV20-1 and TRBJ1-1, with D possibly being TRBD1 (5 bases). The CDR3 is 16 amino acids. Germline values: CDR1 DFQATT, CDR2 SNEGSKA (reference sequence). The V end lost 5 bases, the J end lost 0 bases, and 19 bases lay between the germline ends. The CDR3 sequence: CSAPPGGLRVNTEAFF. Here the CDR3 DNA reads TGCAGTGCTCCCCCGGGGGGTTTAAGGGTGAACACTGAAGCTTTCTTT.

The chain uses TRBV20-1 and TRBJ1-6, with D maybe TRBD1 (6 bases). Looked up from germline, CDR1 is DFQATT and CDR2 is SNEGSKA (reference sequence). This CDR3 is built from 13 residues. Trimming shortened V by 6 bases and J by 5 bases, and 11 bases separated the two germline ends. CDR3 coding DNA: TGCAGTGCCCCCGGGGGCAATAATTCACCCCTCCACTTT. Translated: CSAPGGNNSPLHF.

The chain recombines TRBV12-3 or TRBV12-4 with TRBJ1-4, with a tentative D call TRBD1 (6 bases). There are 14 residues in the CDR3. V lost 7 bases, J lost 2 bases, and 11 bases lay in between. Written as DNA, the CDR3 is TGTGCCAGCAACAGGGACATGACTAATGAAAAACTGTTTTTT. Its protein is CASNRDMTNEKLFF.

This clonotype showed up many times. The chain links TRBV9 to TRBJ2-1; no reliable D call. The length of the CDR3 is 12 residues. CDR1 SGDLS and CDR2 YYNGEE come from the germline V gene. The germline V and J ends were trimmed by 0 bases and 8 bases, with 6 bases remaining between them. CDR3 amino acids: CASSVESDEQFF. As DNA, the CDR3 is TGTGCCAGCAGCGTAGAGAGCGATGAGCAGTTCTTC.

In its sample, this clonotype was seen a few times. The CDR3 bases are TGCGCCAGCAGCTTGGGCTGGGTCGGCGAAAACATTCAGTACTTC. Translated: CASSLGWVGENIQYF. The chain is built from TRBV5-1 and TRBJ2-4; D is unclear. Germline lookup yields CDR1 SGHRS and CDR2 YFSETQ. The CDR3 loop spans 15 amino acids. V was shortened by 0 bases and J by 5 bases, with 12 bases between the two germline ends.

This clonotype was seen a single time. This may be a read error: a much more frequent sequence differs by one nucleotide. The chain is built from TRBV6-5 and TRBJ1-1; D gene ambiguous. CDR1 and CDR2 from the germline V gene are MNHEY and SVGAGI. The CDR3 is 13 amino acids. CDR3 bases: TGTGTCAGCAGTTCTCACAGGAACACTGAAGCTTTCTTT. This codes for CVSSSHRNTEAFF.